Listed below are T cell receptor beta chains from one sample, sequenced in a study of cytotoxic CD8 clonotypes in ibrutinib-treated CLL. The repertoire was sequenced with immunoSEQ multiplex PCR; TCRdb's copy has only in-frame clones and lacks some. The sample contains hundreds of thousands of clones, under 75% of which appear only once. The sequencing used PBMCs, collected after 24 months of ibrutinib treatment. The receptors here all came from a human donor with chronic lymphocytic leukemia. CDR3s include the opening cysteine and the closing phenylalanine or tryptophan. A D gene is named only where the DNA matches it firmly. The size entry is marked missing in some rows and otherwise reads once, few, many or a size class.

v_call	d_call	j_call	clone_size	cdr3_aa	cdr3_nt
TRBV5-1	NA	TRBJ1-2	NA	CASSLGLQEVGYTF	TGCGCCAGCAGCTTGGGTCTACAGGAGGTAGGCTACACCTTC
TRBV2	NA	TRBJ2-7	NA	CASSVSGKTGEQYF	TGTGCCAGCAGTGTCTCGGGGAAGACGGGCGAGCAGTACTTC
TRBV7-2	NA	TRBJ1-2	NA	CASSLGMTGSSYGYTF	TGTGCCAGCAGCTTAGGCATGACAGGCTCGTCCTATGGCTACACCTTC
TRBV30	NA	TRBJ1-5	few	CAWSVGDLNQPQHF	TGTGCCTGGAGCGTAGGAGACTTAAATCAGCCCCAGCATTTT
TRBV18	TRBD1	TRBJ2-7	NA	CASSPPTGTETYEQYF	TGTGCCAGCTCACCCCCCACCGGGACAGAAACCTACGAGCAGTACTTC
TRBV28	NA	TRBJ2-5	NA	CASSLWRGRGPQETQYF	TGTGCCAGCAGTTTATGGAGGGGCCGGGGGCCCCAAGAGACCCAGTACTTC
TRBV30	NA	TRBJ2-7	once	CAWSFGQGTEQYF	TGTGCCTGGAGTTTCGGCCAGGGAACCGAGCAGTACTTC
TRBV27	TRBD2	TRBJ2-3	NA	CASSFVAGDTDTQYF	TGTGCCAGCAGTTTTGTAGCGGGGGACACAGATACGCAGTATTTT
TRBV27	NA	TRBJ1-2	few	CASSSLGAADYGYTF	TGTGCCAGCAGTTCTTTGGGGGCAGCGGACTATGGCTACACCTTC
TRBV5-4	NA	TRBJ2-7	NA	CASSLDENEQYF	TGTGCCAGCAGCTTGGACGAGAACGAGCAGTACTTC
TRBV5-6	TRBD2	TRBJ2-2	NA	CASSLFLIAGGVAGELFF	TGTGCCAGCAGCTTGTTTTTAATAGCGGGAGGTGTTGCCGGGGAGCTGTTTTTT
TRBV9	TRBD1	TRBJ1-2	NA	CASSVVGQGALGGYTF	TGTGCCAGCAGCGTGGTTGGACAGGGGGCTCTTGGTGGCTACACCTTC
TRBV9	NA	TRBJ1-5	few	CASSPPTEPQHF	TGTGCCAGCAGCCCCCCGACGGAGCCCCAGCATTTT
TRBV5-1	NA	TRBJ2-1	NA	CASSSDPAEAYNEQFF	TGCGCCAGCAGCTCGGACCCGGCGGAGGCCTACAATGAGCAGTTCTTC
TRBV6-6	TRBD1	TRBJ1-4	NA	CASSSQGANEKLFF	TGTGCCAGCAGTTCACAGGGGGCGAATGAAAAACTGTTTTTT
TRBV27	NA	TRBJ2-7	NA	CASGTGTQAVGYEQYF	TGTGCCAGCGGTACCGGGACCCAAGCGGTAGGGTACGAGCAGTACTTC
TRBV6-5	NA	TRBJ2-2	once	CASSRGRNTGELFF	TGTGCCAGCAGTAGGGGCAGGAACACCGGGGAGCTGTTTTTT
TRBV4-2	NA	TRBJ1-3	once	CASSQLGGAPGNTIYF	TGTGCCAGCAGCCAATTAGGAGGTGCCCCTGGAAACACCATATATTTT
TRBV11-2	TRBD2	TRBJ2-7	NA	CASITAGAGEQYF	TGTGCCAGCATTACGGCGGGAGCTGGCGAGCAGTACTTC
TRBV6-5	TRBD1	TRBJ1-1	NA	CASSYSGQKNTEAFF	TGTGCCAGCAGTTACTCGGGACAGAAGAACACTGAAGCTTTCTTT
TRBV11-3	NA	TRBJ2-5	few	CASSLLAGETQYF	TGTGCCAGCAGCCTTTTGGCTGGAGAGACCCAGTACTTC
TRBV27	TRBD1	TRBJ1-2	few	CASSHETGEGYTF	TGTGCCAGCAGCCACGAGACAGGGGAGGGCTACACCTTC
TRBV13	TRBD2	TRBJ2-1	NA	CASSTSSAGEWGALYNEQFF	TGTGCCAGCAGTACCTCCTCAGCGGGAGAGTGGGGGGCCTTATACAATGAGCAGTTCTTC
TRBV29-1	NA	TRBJ2-7	few	CSVAQSYEQYF	TGCAGCGTTGCGCAGTCTTACGAGCAGTACTTC
TRBV13	NA	TRBJ2-7	NA	CATATGTHYEQYF	TGTGCCACCGCAACCGGGACACACTACGAGCAGTACTTC
TRBV7-2	NA	TRBJ1-5	few	CASSPDSANQPQHF	TGTGCCAGCAGCCCAGACAGTGCCAATCAGCCCCAGCATTTT
TRBV5-4	TRBD1	TRBJ1-2	NA	CASSLPGTANYGYTF	TGTGCCAGCAGCTTACCCGGGACAGCAAACTATGGCTACACCTTC
TRBV9	NA	TRBJ2-2	NA	CASSLTPKVEGGELFF	TGTGCCAGCAGCCTCACCCCTAAGGTGGAAGGCGGGGAGCTGTTTTTT
TRBV28	TRBD2	TRBJ2-1	few	CASSLWTSAWNNEQFF	TGTGCCAGCAGTCTTTGGACTAGTGCCTGGAACAATGAGCAGTTCTTC
TRBV18	NA	TRBJ2-7	once	CASSPGGYEQYF	TGTGCCAGCTCACCAGGGGGCTACGAGCAGTACTTC
TRBV19	NA	TRBJ2-7	NA	CASSSETYEQYF	TGTGCCAGTAGTTCAGAAACCTACGAGCAGTACTTC
TRBV29-1	NA	TRBJ1-2	NA	CSVYVTGSRGLNYGYTF	TGCAGCGTTTACGTTACAGGGTCCCGAGGCCTGAACTATGGCTACACCTTC
TRBV5-5	NA	TRBJ1-5	NA	CASSFEQPYQPQHF	TGTGCCAGCAGCTTCGAACAGCCATATCAGCCCCAGCATTTT
TRBV7-8	TRBD2	TRBJ2-1	few	CASSQTGLAAHNEQFF	TGTGCCAGCAGCCAGACCGGACTAGCGGCGCACAATGAGCAGTTCTTC
TRBV30	TRBD1	TRBJ2-3	once	CAWTQGDSTDTQYF	TGTGCCTGGACCCAGGGGGATAGCACAGATACGCAGTATTTT
TRBV5-1	TRBD2	TRBJ2-1	NA	CASTGTSGRGGKGYNEQFF	TGCGCCAGCACTGGAACTAGCGGGAGGGGTGGTAAGGGCTACAATGAGCAGTTCTTC
TRBV7-7	TRBD1	TRBJ2-6	NA	CASSELTGAGANVLTF	TGTGCTAGCAGCGAACTGACAGGGGCTGGGGCCAACGTCCTGACTTTC
TRBV27	TRBD1	TRBJ1-2	NA	CASSGGQVGYTF	TGTGCCAGCAGTGGTGGACAGGTTGGCTACACCTTC
TRBV30	TRBD2	TRBJ2-1	NA	CAWRRLAGSEQFF	TGTGCCTGGAGGAGACTAGCGGGATCAGAGCAGTTCTTC
TRBV28	NA	TRBJ1-5	NA	CASTTRDIGNQPQHF	TGTGCCAGCACGACCCGGGACATAGGTAATCAGCCCCAGCATTTT
TRBV9	NA	TRBJ2-1	NA	CASSQDLGDEQFF	TGTGCCAGCAGCCAAGACTTAGGGGATGAGCAGTTCTTC
TRBV4-3	NA	TRBJ1-2	NA	CASSQDLSGGHGYTF	TGCGCCAGCAGCCAAGATCTGTCGGGGGGCCATGGCTACACCTTC
TRBV18	NA	TRBJ1-1	NA	CASSLTEGGIEAFF	TGTGCCAGCTCCCTGACCGAGGGAGGGATTGAAGCTTTCTTT
TRBV5-1	TRBD2	TRBJ2-1	NA	CASSLAGLYEQFF	TGCGCCAGCAGCCTAGCGGGACTGTATGAGCAGTTCTTC
TRBV7-8	NA	TRBJ2-7	NA	CASSLRTVSYEQYF	TGTGCCAGCAGCCTCCGGACCGTCTCCTACGAGCAGTACTTC
TRBV15	NA	TRBJ2-1	NA	CATSWTYNEQFF	TGTGCCACCAGTTGGACCTACAATGAGCAGTTCTTC
TRBV30	NA	TRBJ2-6	once	CAWSQDRKANVLTF	TGTGCCTGGAGTCAGGACAGAAAAGCCAACGTCCTGACTTTC
TRBV10-1	NA	TRBJ1-2	NA	CASSETPDGLAYGYTF	TGCGCCAGCAGTGAGACCCCCGACGGGCTAGCGTATGGCTACACCTTC
TRBV19	TRBD1	TRBJ2-7	NA	CASTNQGTGRAYEQYF	TGTGCCAGTACCAACCAGGGGACAGGACGAGCCTACGAGCAGTACTTC
TRBV29-1	NA	TRBJ2-5	NA	CSVNEGRIMETQYF	TGCAGCGTTAATGAGGGGCGCATAATGGAGACCCAGTACTTC
TRBV29-1	NA	TRBJ2-3	NA	CSVEQGRGDTQYF	TGCAGCGTTGAACAGGGGAGGGGAGATACGCAGTATTTT
TRBV5-1	NA	TRBJ2-7	once	CASSLTTGALYEQYF	TGCGCCAGCAGCTTAACGACGGGAGCGCTCTACGAGCAGTACTTC
TRBV6-5	TRBD2	TRBJ2-7	few	CASSYSGSGSSYEQYF	TGTGCCAGCAGTTACTCAGGTAGCGGGAGCTCCTACGAGCAGTACTTC
TRBV5-1	NA	TRBJ2-5	NA	CASSLSGGTQETQYF	TGCGCCAGCAGCTTGTCGGGTGGAACCCAAGAGACCCAGTACTTC